One sample yielded the 23 T cell receptor beta chains listed below, sequenced in a study of T cells in Graves' hyperthyroidism and ophthalmopathy. Amplified TCR beta CDR3 regions derived from RNA transcripts. When the TCR CDR3 underwent first-round RT-PCR, the HTBI primer set was used. A single record per CDR3 protein comes from TCRdb applying MiXCR to the multiplex PCR reads. Of just over 550,000 distinct CDR3 sequences listed, 40% to 55% were seen once; the top ten hold roughly 8.2%. The sequencing input was peripheral blood or thyroid tissue (not recorded which). The source of these receptors is a woman aged 18-29 years with Graves' hyperthyroidism.

The V call is TRBV7-9, the J call TRBJ1-1; the D is unclear. The CDR3 loop spans 15 amino acids. Trimming removed 1 base from V and 1 base from J, with 10 bases in between. Germline loops: CDR1 SEHNR, CDR2 FQNEAQ (reference sequence). The CDR3 here is CASSLGGVGNTEAFF. CDR3 DNA: TGTGCCAGCAGCTTAGGTGGGGTTGGGAACACTGAAGCTTTCTTT.

The CDR3 DNA reads as TGTGCCAGCAGTCCAATGGGAATGAACACTGAAGCTTTCTTT. Translating gives CASSPMGMNTEAFF. The chain links TRBV25-1 to TRBJ1-1; D gene ambiguous. This CDR3 spans 14 amino acids. The V end was cut by 5 bases, the J end by 0 bases, with 10 bases between. Per the germline V gene, CDR1 is MGHDK and CDR2 is SYGVNS.

The V gene is TRBV9, the J gene TRBJ1-2; the match to TRBD1 covers 9 bases. There are 14 residues in the CDR3. CDR1 is SGDLS, CDR2 YYNGEE, per germline. Trimming removed 3 bases from V and 4 bases from J; junction bases left unmatched: 4. This chain's CDR3 is CASSETGGGYGYTF. The CDR3 DNA reads TGTGCCAGCAGCGAAACAGGGGGCGGCTATGGCTACACCTTC.

For the CDR3, the DNA is TGTGCCACCAGCAGAGAAGTAGGGGCACCTTATGGCTACACCTTC. This gives the protein CATSREVGAPYGYTF. V is TRBV15 and J is TRBJ1-2, with TRBD1 as a possible D gene (5 bases). Per germline, CDR1 LNHNV and CDR2 YYDKDF (reference sequence). V gave up 0 bases and J gave up 5 bases, with 13 bases separating them. The CDR3 has 15 amino acids.

Many counts were recorded for this clonotype. The chain recombines TRBV27 with TRBJ1-6; D perhaps matches TRBD1 (5 bases). Trimming shortened V by 6 bases and J by 9 bases, and 9 bases separated the two germline ends. This CDR3 spans 12 amino acids. Germline V gene data show CDR1 as MNHEY and CDR2 as SMNVEV (reference sequence). CDR3 DNA: TGTGCCAGCAGAAGGGGCGGTTCACCCCTCCACTTT. It is translated as CASRRGGSPLHF.

The V and J genes are TRBV12-3 or TRBV12-4 and TRBJ1-1, with D hard to call. The CDR3 is made up of 15 amino acids. Trimming pared 1 base from V and 1 base from J, leaving 10 bases between. CDR3 loop: CASSLDHRSNTEAFF. CDR3 sequence (DNA): TGTGCCAGCAGTTTAGATCACCGATCGAACACTGAAGCTTTCTTT.

The chain combines TRBV6-5 with TRBJ1-2; no firm D call. CDR1 is MNHEY and CDR2 is SVGAGI in the germline V gene. The CDR3 runs 13 residues. Trimming shortened V by 4 bases and J by 2 bases, and 8 bases separated the two germline ends. This chain's CDR3 is CASSWPRNYGYTF. In DNA form, the CDR3 reads TGTGCCAGCAGTTGGCCCAGAAACTATGGCTACACCTTC.

V usage is TRBV5-1 and J usage is TRBJ1-4, with 7 bases that match TRBD1. The CDR3 consists of 13 residues. V gave up 5 bases and J gave up 3 bases; unmatched junction bases: 1. From germline, CDR1 is SGHRS and CDR2 YFSETQ. In nucleotides, the CDR3 is TGCGCCAGCAGAGGACAGGCTAATGAAAAACTGTTTTTT. Protein product: CASRGQANEKLFF.

This clonotype was detected a few times. CDR3 region: CASSIEGRGYEQYF. CDR3 bases: TGTGCCAGCAGCATCGAAGGGAGGGGGTACGAGCAGTACTTC. The rearrangement uses TRBV12-3 or TRBV12-4 and TRBJ2-7, with D possibly matching TRBD2 (7 bases). CDR3 length equals 14 residues. V was trimmed by 6 bases and J by 4 bases, leaving 16 bases between them.

This clonotype has at least ten counts. The V call is TRBV29-1, the J call TRBJ1-6, with D possibly matching TRBD1 (5 bases). Deletions cut 6 bases from V and 9 bases from J, with 15 bases between. Germline CDR1 reads SQVTM; CDR2 reads ANQGSEA. CDR3 length: 13 amino acids. The CDR3 DNA sequence: TGCAGCGTCCGGGAGAGGGGTATTTCACCCCTCCACTTT. It encodes CSVRERGISPLHF.

This clonotype was counted at least ten times. The gene calls are TRBV24-1 and TRBJ1-5; D ambiguous. V was clipped by 3 bases and J by 0 bases, with 8 bases between them. The germline V gene has CDR1 KGHDR and CDR2 SFDVKD. The CDR3 runs 15 residues. The CDR3 protein is CATSDPGSSNQPQHF. CDR3 sequence (DNA): TGTGCCACCAGTGATCCGGGGAGTAGCAATCAGCCCCAGCATTTT.

This chain joins TRBV7-3 and TRBJ1-5; unclear D gene. Trimming took off 5 bases at V and 7 bases at J, with 15 bases between the two ends. In germline, CDR1 is SGHTA, CDR2 FQGTGA. The CDR3 has 14 amino acids. The CDR3 DNA follows: TGTGCCAGCAGCCCCTCAGTAGGTGGACAGCCCCAGCATTTT. Its translation is CASSPSVGGQPQHF.

This chain connects TRBV11-2 to TRBJ2-7, with TRBD1 identical over 7 bases. Germline V gives CDR1 SGHAT, CDR2 FQNNGV. V was pared by 5 bases and J by 3 bases, with 4 bases of the junction left unmatched. The CDR3 extends over 13 amino acids. The CDR3 sequence: CASSGTDYYEQYF. CDR3 sequence (DNA): TGTGCCAGCAGCGGGACAGACTACTACGAGCAGTACTTC.

The rearrangement uses TRBV25-1 and TRBJ1-2; unclear D gene. Germline CDR1 and CDR2: MGHDK and SYGVNS. The CDR3 totals 13 residues. V was shortened by 1 base and J by 7 bases, with 10 bases between the two germline ends. The CDR3 sequence is CASSESFQSGYTF. CDR3 in DNA: TGTGCCAGCAGTGAATCTTTTCAGTCTGGCTACACCTTC.

In this sample, this clonotype turned up a few times. The CDR3 coding sequence is TGTGCCAGCAGCTTTGGGCGGAGGGGCTACACCTTC. It codes for CASSFGRRGYTF. The J gene is TRBJ1-2, the V gene TRBV7-3; D gene unclear. Trimming left V 3 bases short and J 8 bases short, with 10 bases between. Looked up from germline, CDR1 is SGHTA and CDR2 is FQGTGA. CDR3 length equals 12 residues.

A remark on this clonotype: Compared with germline, one end of the junction differs, possibly owing to a read error. The chain's CDR3 is CASSQDGQGAYQPQHF. CDR3 DNA: TGCGCCAGCAGCCAAGATGGGCAGGGGGCGTATCAGCCCCAGCATTTT. V and J are TRBV2 and TRBJ1-5, with 8 bases identical to TRBD1. CDR1 is SNHLY, CDR2 FYNNEI, per germline. This CDR3 has 16 residues.

A few counts support this clonotype. This chain uses TRBV14 with TRBJ2-7; 7 bases line up with TRBD1. Trimming cost V 7 bases and J 3 bases; bases outside gene matches: 9. Germline values: CDR1 SGHDN, CDR2 FVKESK. The CDR3 totals 14 residues. CDR3 protein: CASTYRDRDYEQYF. The CDR3 nucleotides are TGTGCCAGCACCTACCGGGACAGAGACTACGAGCAGTACTTC.

In this sample, this clonotype turned up many times. The junction shows a germline mismatch at one end, possibly a read error. V and J are TRBV5-1 and TRBJ1-1, with 7 bases lining up with TRBD1. CDR1 and CDR2 from the germline V gene are SGHRS and YFSETQ. The CDR3 is made up of 14 amino acids. CDR3 residues: CASTLRGHDTEAFF. Written as DNA, the CDR3 is TGCGCCAGCACCTTGAGGGGGCACGACACTGAAGCTTTCTTT.

J is TRBJ1-5 and V is TRBV24-1; no definite D call. The CDR3 totals 13 residues. Germline assignment: CDR1 KGHDR and CDR2 SFDVKD. The V end was cut by 4 bases, the J end by 11 bases, with 14 bases between. Here the CDR3 reads CATSEWGKETQHF. CDR3 bases: TGTGCCACCAGTGAGTGGGGAAAAGAGACCCAGCATTTT.

This clonotype showed up many times. The rearrangement uses TRBV29-1 and TRBJ1-2; TRBD1 agrees at 8 bases. Looked up from germline, CDR1 is SQVTM and CDR2 is ANQGSEA. The CDR3 extends over 12 amino acids. The J segment lost 7 bases and the V segment lost 1 base, leaving 2 bases of the junction unmatched. CDR3 in DNA: TGCAGCGTTGAAGTCAGGGGGCTTGGCTACACCTTC. As protein: CSVEVRGLGYTF.

This clonotype was observed many times. This chain links TRBV7-3 with TRBJ2-7; 8 bases are a match to TRBD2. Germline V gene data show CDR1 as SGHTA and CDR2 as FQGTGA. Losses at the gene ends were 5 bases for V and 6 bases for J; bases not matched to a gene: 9. CDR3 size: 14 residues. The CDR3 loop is CASSPAGRGCEQYF. The DNA of the CDR3 is TGTGCCAGCAGCCCTGCCGGGAGGGGCTGCGAGCAGTACTTC.

The chain joins TRBV2 to TRBJ1-5; 10 bases are a match to TRBD1. The CDR3 spans 14 residues. Trimming removed 8 bases from V and 6 bases from J; junction bases left unmatched: 7. The germline gives CDR1 SNHLY, CDR2 FYNNEI. Here the CDR3 reads CASGGQGRIQPQHF. The DNA of the CDR3 is TGTGCCAGCGGGGGACAGGGGAGGATTCAGCCCCAGCATTTT. Full variable domain (remainder filled in from reference TRBV2 and TRBJ1-5): EPEVTQTPSHQVTQMGQEVILRCVPISNHLYFYWYRQILGQKVEFLVSFYNNEISEKSEIFDDQFSVERPDGSNFTLKIRSTKLEDSAMYFCASGGQGRIQPQHFGDGTRLSIL.

This chain uses TRBV10-3 with TRBJ1-4, with 10 bases that match TRBD1. Trimming cost V 4 bases and J 7 bases; bases outside gene matches: 0. Germline assignment: CDR1 ENHRY and CDR2 SYGVKD. CDR3 length equals 13 residues. This chain's CDR3 is CAISGDRGEKLFF. In DNA, the CDR3 is TGTGCCATCAGTGGGGACAGGGGTGAAAAACTGTTTTTT.